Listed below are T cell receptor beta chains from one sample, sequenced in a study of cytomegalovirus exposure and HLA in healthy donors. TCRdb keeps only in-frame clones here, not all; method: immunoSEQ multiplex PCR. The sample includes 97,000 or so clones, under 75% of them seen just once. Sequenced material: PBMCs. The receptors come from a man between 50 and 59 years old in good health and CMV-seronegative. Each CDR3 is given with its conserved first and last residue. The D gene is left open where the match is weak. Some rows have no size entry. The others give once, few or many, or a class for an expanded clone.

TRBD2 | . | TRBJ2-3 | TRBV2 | CATNRDRGLAGSTDTQYF | TGTGCCACGAACCGGGACAGGGGACTAGCGGGAAGCACAGATACGCAGTATTTT
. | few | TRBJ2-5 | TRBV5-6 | CASSLGLQETQYF | TGTGCCAGCAGCTTGGGACTACAAGAGACCCAGTACTTC
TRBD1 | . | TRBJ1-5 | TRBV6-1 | CASTTGGANQPQHF | TGTGCTAGCACGACAGGGGGAGCCAATCAGCCCCAGCATTTT
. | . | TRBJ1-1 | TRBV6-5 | CASSNSLLEGSEAFF | TGTGCCAGCAGCAACAGTCTCCTTGAGGGTAGTGAAGCTTTCTTT
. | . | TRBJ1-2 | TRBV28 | CASRGGGENYGYTF | TGTGCCAGCCGCGGGGGCGGGGAAAACTATGGCTACACCTTC
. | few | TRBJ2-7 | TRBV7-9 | CASSSQGTSYEQYF | TGTGCCAGCAGCTCGCAGGGAACCTCCTACGAGCAGTACTTC
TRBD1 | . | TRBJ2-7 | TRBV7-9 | CSSSLLQGVEQYF | TGTTCCAGCAGCTTACTACAGGGGGTCGAGCAGTACTTC
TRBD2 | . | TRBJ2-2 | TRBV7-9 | CASSPRTSVNTGELFF | TGTGCCAGCAGCCCCCGGACTAGCGTGAACACCGGGGAGCTGTTTTTT
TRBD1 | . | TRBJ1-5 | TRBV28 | CASSPGTGRQPQHF | TGTGCCAGCAGTCCTGGGACAGGGCGTCAGCCCCAGCATTTT
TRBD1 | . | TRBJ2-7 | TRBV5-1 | CASSLRDRRHEQYF | TGCGCCAGCAGCCTCCGGGACAGGCGGCACGAGCAGTACTTC
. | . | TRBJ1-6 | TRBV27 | CASSFNLNSPLHF | TGTGCCAGCAGTTTCAACTTGAATTCACCCCTCCACTTT
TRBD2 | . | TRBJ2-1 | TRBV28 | CASTFGGGSSYNEQFF | TGTGCCAGCACCTTCGGCGGGGGGAGCTCCTACAATGAGCAGTTCTTC
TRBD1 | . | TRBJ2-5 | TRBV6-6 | CASREGQGVETQYF | TGTGCCAGCAGGGAGGGACAGGGAGTGGAGACCCAGTACTTC
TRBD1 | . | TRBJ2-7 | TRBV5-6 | CASSRQGITYEQYF | TGTGCCAGCAGCAGACAGGGGATCACCTACGAGCAGTACTTC
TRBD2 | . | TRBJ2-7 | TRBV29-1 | CSAGGGWGRAVNEQYF | TGCAGCGCGGGGGGGGGATGGGGCAGGGCTGTGAACGAGCAGTACTTC
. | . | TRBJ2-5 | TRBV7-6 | CASSYIQGQETQYF | TGTGCCAGCAGTTATATTCAGGGCCAAGAGACCCAGTACTTC
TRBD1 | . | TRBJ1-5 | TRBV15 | CATSTGDRRYNQPQHF | TGTGCCACCAGCACAGGGGACAGGCGGTACAATCAGCCCCAGCATTTT
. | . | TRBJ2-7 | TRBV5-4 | CASSRLAASSYEQYF | TGTGCCAGCAGCCGCTTAGCGGCCAGCTCCTACGAGCAGTACTTC
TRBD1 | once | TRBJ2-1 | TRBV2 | CASSQDRASSYNEQFF | TGTGCCAGCAGCCAGGACAGGGCGAGCTCCTACAATGAGCAGTTCTTC
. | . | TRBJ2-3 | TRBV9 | CASSEGALASHTQYF | TGTGCCAGCAGCGAGGGAGCACTTGCGAGTCATACGCAGTATTTT
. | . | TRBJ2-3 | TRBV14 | CASSQDITRPTDTQYF | TGTGCCAGCAGCCAAGATATCACGCGGCCCACAGATACGCAGTATTTT
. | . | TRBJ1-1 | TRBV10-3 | CAISAAGGTGEAFF | TGTGCCATCAGTGCTGCGGGCGGTACAGGGGAAGCTTTCTTT
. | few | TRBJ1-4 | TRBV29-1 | CSVEGGEKLFF | TGCAGCGTTGAGGGGGGAGAAAAACTGTTTTTT
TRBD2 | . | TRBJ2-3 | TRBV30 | CAFDSRGGTDTQYF | TGTGCCTTTGACTCACGGGGGGGCACAGATACGCAGTATTTT
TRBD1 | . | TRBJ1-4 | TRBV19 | CASSARTGIEKLFF | TGTGCCAGTAGTGCAAGGACAGGGATTGAAAAACTGTTTTTT
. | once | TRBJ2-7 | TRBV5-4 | CASSLRQAEQYF | TGTGCCAGCAGCCTCCGTCAGGCCGAGCAGTACTTC
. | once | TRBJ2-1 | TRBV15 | CATSTPGYNEQFF | TGTGCCACCAGCACACCGGGGTACAATGAGCAGTTCTTC
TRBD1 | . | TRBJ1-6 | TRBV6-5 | CASTRQGPYNSPLHF | TGTGCCAGCACAAGACAGGGCCCCTATAATTCACCCCTCCACTTT
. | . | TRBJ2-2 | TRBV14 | CASSQVIKNTGELFF | TGTGCCAGCAGCCAAGTAATTAAGAACACCGGGGAGCTGTTTTTT
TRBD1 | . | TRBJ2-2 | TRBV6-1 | CASRRGQGDTGELFF | TGTGCCAGCAGAAGGGGACAGGGGGACACCGGGGAGCTGTTTTTT
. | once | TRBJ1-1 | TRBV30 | CAWSVGTSGAEAFF | TGTGCCTGGAGTGTAGGGACGTCGGGGGCTGAAGCTTTCTTT
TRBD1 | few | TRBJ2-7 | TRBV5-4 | CASSLDRGRYEQYF | TGTGCCAGCAGCTTGGACAGGGGGCGGTACGAGCAGTACTTC